The 30 T cell receptor beta chains presented below share a single source sample, sequenced in a study of T cell responses to AZD1222 COVID-19 vaccine. Clones were sequenced by immunoSEQ multiplex PCR, and TCRdb holds only the in-frame ones, with some missing. The sample shows about 120,000 clones, less than 90% of them seen only once. The sequencing here drew on peripheral blood, taken on day 0 of AZD1222 vaccination. All receptors derive from an adult in good health.

The rearrangement joins TRBV9 to TRBJ1-2; 12 nucleotides match TRBD1. J was trimmed by 4 bases and V by 3 bases; bases with no gene match: 4. The CDR3 is made up of 15 amino acids. Germline values: CDR1 SGDLS, CDR2 YYNGEE. DNA of the CDR3: TGTGCCAGCAGCGAGGGGACAGGGGGCGTCTATGGCTACACCTTC. It yields the protein CASSEGTGGVYGYTF.

V and J are TRBV7-3 and TRBJ2-1, with TRBD2 matching over 10 bases. CDR3 size: 15 residues. J was trimmed by 5 bases and V by 5 bases; bases with no gene match: 6. CDR1 is SGHTA and CDR2 is FQGTGA in the germline V gene. DNA for the CDR3: TGTGCCAGCAGCCCAAGCGGGAGGGCCGACAATGAGCAGTTCTTC. The encoded protein is CASSPSGRADNEQFF.

The genes are TRBV20-1 and TRBJ2-1, with TRBD2 identical over 12 bases. Germline V lookup: CDR1 DFQATT, CDR2 SNEGSKA (reference sequence). CDR3 length equals 22 residues. V shed 3 bases and J 2 bases; nucleotides not matched to a gene: 23. This chain's CDR3 is CSASLALPGTSGSTIAYNEQFF. In nucleotides, the CDR3 is TGCAGTGCTAGTCTGGCGCTCCCCGGGACTAGCGGGTCCACCATCGCCTACAATGAGCAGTTCTTC.

This clone was found once. CDR3 residues: CASSIETSGNTIYF. The CDR3 DNA reads as TGTGCCAGTAGTATAGAAACCTCTGGAAACACCATATATTTT. The chain combines TRBV19 with TRBJ1-3, with D unclear. CDR3 size: 14 residues. V lost 0 bases and J 0 bases, leaving 3 bases between the germline ends. CDR1 is LNHDA and CDR2 is SQIVND in the germline V gene (reference sequence).

The gene calls are TRBV15 and TRBJ1-3, with 9 bases fitting TRBD1. V dropped 1 base and J dropped 0; count of bases not matched to a gene: 4. The CDR3 extends over 17 amino acids. Germline V gene lookup returns CDR1 LNHNV and CDR2 YYDKDF (reference sequence). The CDR3 is CATSRGTGAHSGNTIYF. The CDR3 coding sequence is TGTGCCACCAGCAGAGGGACAGGGGCTCACTCTGGAAACACCATATATTTT.

The chain combines TRBV7-9 with TRBJ1-5; D not resolved. V lost 5 bases to trimming and J lost 5 bases, with 19 bases between them. From germline, CDR1 is SEHNR and CDR2 FQNEAQ (reference sequence). The CDR3 consists of 16 residues. The CDR3 DNA sequence: TGTGCCAGCAGCGCCCTCGGTGGCGGAGCGGATCAGCCCCAGCATTTT. It encodes CASSALGGGADQPQHF. Complete variable domain (other parts from reference TRBV7-9 and TRBJ1-5): DTGVSQNPRHKITKRGQNVTFRCDPISEHNRLYWYRQTLGQGPEFLTYFQNEAQLEKSRLLSDRFSAERPKGSFSTLEIQRTEQGDSAMYLCASSALGGGADQPQHFGDGTRLSIL.

The CDR3 region has the DNA TGTGCCAGCAGTGAAGGAGGGGTAGGTCTAAAAGAGACCCAGTACTTC. Its protein is CASSEGGVGLKETQYF. The chain couples TRBV2 to TRBJ2-5; D assignment may be TRBD1 or TRBD2 (5 bases each). Germline loops: CDR1 SNHLY, CDR2 FYNNEI. Between the trimmed V and J ends, which lost 1 base and 3 bases, there was a span of 15 bases. The CDR3 runs 16 residues.

The rearrangement joins TRBV30 to TRBJ2-3; 8 bases are a match to TRBD1. The V segment lost 2 bases and the J segment 3 bases; nucleotides outside the gene matches: 4. The CDR3 sequence is 14 residues long. The germline gives CDR1 GTSNPN, CDR2 SVGIG (reference sequence). The CDR3: CAWSIRGRTDTQYF. CDR3 nucleotides: TGTGCCTGGAGTATCAGGGGGCGTACAGATACGCAGTATTTT.

This CDR3 reads CASSHGWGANQPQHF. For the CDR3, the DNA is TGTGCCAGTAGCCATGGGTGGGGCGCCAATCAGCCCCAGCATTTT. The rearrangement joins TRBV19 to TRBJ1-5; perhaps TRBD1 as D (5 bases). This CDR3 spans 15 amino acids. The ends were cut back, 6 bases at V and 3 bases at J, with 15 bases in the middle. Per germline, CDR1 LNHDA and CDR2 SQIVND (reference sequence).

The chain employs TRBV30 and TRBJ2-1; 7 bases are shared with TRBD2. There are 13 residues in the CDR3. Germline V gene lookup returns CDR1 GTSNPN and CDR2 SVGIG (reference sequence). The V and J ends lost 7 bases and 4 bases, in that order; junction bases with no gene match: 7. The CDR3 sequence: CAYLAGAYNEQFF. CDR3 bases: TGTGCCTACCTTGCGGGAGCTTACAATGAGCAGTTCTTC.

J is TRBJ2-7 and V is TRBV5-1; no clear D gene. The CDR3 spans 14 residues. V lost 2 bases to trimming and J lost 2 bases, with 11 bases between them. Germline loops: CDR1 SGHRS, CDR2 YFSETQ. The DNA of the CDR3 is TGCGCCAGCAGCTTAAGGCTACCTCCCTACGAGCAGTACTTC. It encodes CASSLRLPPYEQYF.

The chain recombines TRBV28 with TRBJ1-5; D unclear. The CDR3 is 17 residues long. Per the germline V gene, CDR1 is MDHEN and CDR2 is SYDVKM. The V end was cut by 0 bases, the J end by 0 bases, with 12 bases between. The CDR3 DNA reads TGTGCCAGCAGTTTATGGGGCAGCACTTATAGCAATCAGCCCCAGCATTTT. Protein: CASSLWGSTYSNQPQHF.

This chain links TRBV28 with TRBJ1-6; 11 bases are shared with TRBD1. Germline trimming cut 6 bases from V and 9 bases from J; bases unmatched to any gene: 4. CDR1 and CDR2 from the germline V gene are MDHEN and SYDVKM. CDR3 length: 14 amino acids. CDR3 in amino acids: CASSSGQGASPLHF. The CDR3 DNA reads TGTGCCAGCAGCTCCGGACAGGGGGCTTCACCCCTCCACTTT.

V gene TRBV7-9 combines with J gene TRBJ2-1, with 10 bases that match TRBD2. Germline assignment: CDR1 SEHNR and CDR2 FQNEAQ (reference sequence). The CDR3 runs to 16 residues. Losses at the gene ends were 5 bases for V and 5 bases for J; bases not matched to a gene: 9. CDR3 loop: CASSRIGLAENNEQFF. CDR3 DNA: TGTGCCAGCAGCCGCATCGGACTAGCGGAAAACAATGAGCAGTTCTTC.

The CDR3 DNA sequence: TGTGCCAGCTCTAGAGGGACTGATTATGGCTACACCTTC. Its translation is CASSRGTDYGYTF. J is TRBJ1-2 and V is TRBV6-5; a possible D gene is TRBD1 (5 bases). Germline V gene lookup returns CDR1 MNHEY and CDR2 SVGAGI. Trimming removed 8 bases from V and 5 bases from J, with 15 bases in between. This CDR3 comprises 13 residues.

The genes are TRBV7-8 and TRBJ2-3; 11 nucleotides agree with TRBD2. Losses at the gene ends were 4 bases for V and 4 bases for J; bases not matched to a gene: 7. Germline V CDR1 and CDR2: SGHVS, FQNEAQ. The CDR3 is made up of 16 amino acids. CDR3 in DNA: TGTGCCAGCAGCTGGATAGCGGGAGGGGGCGCAGATACGCAGTATTTT. Protein sequence: CASSWIAGGGADTQYF.

The chain carries TRBV28 and TRBJ1-1, with D perhaps matching TRBD1 (5 bases). CDR1 and CDR2 (germline): MDHEN, SYDVKM. The CDR3 is 12 residues long. Trimming removed 5 bases from V and 11 bases from J, with 15 bases in between. The CDR3 reads CASSSGSGGAFF. The CDR3 coding sequence is TGTGCCAGCAGTAGTGGTTCGGGGGGGGCTTTCTTT.

V usage is TRBV29-1 and J usage is TRBJ1-1, with 8 nucleotides matching TRBD1. This CDR3 has 13 amino acids. Trimming removed 7 bases from V and 3 bases from J; junction bases left unmatched: 7. Germline V gives CDR1 SQVTM, CDR2 ANQGSEA. The CDR3 loop reads CSAQQGGDTEAFF. The CDR3, as DNA: TGCAGCGCCCAACAGGGGGGCGACACTGAAGCTTTCTTT. The full variable domain, rest sourced from reference TRBV29-1 and TRBJ1-1, is SAVISQKPSRDICQRGTSLTIQCQVDSQVTMMFWYRQQPGQSLTLIATANQGSEATYESGFVIDKFPISRPNLTFSTLTVSNMSPEDSSIYLCSAQQGGDTEAFFGQGTRLTVV.

The V gene is TRBV2, the J gene TRBJ2-2; D ambiguous. The CDR3 contains 14 residues. V was shortened by 2 bases and J by 5 bases, with 9 bases between the two germline ends. CDR1 and CDR2 (germline): SNHLY, FYNNEI. CDR3 amino acids: CASSERWSTGELFF. CDR3 in DNA: TGTGCCAGCAGTGAAAGGTGGTCTACCGGGGAGCTGTTTTTT.

V is TRBV6-4 and J is TRBJ1-6, with D uncertain. V was cut by 9 bases and J by 0 bases, with 12 bases left in between. Germline assignment: CDR1 MRHNA and CDR2 SNTAGT. The CDR3 is made up of 15 amino acids. CDR3 nucleotide sequence: TGTGCCAGATTCCGGGAGAGCTCCTATAATTCACCCCTCCACTTT. It yields the protein CARFRESSYNSPLHF.

The chain combines TRBV10-2 with TRBJ1-6; TRBD1 matches at 7 bases. This CDR3 comprises 14 residues. The V segment lost 10 bases and the J segment 11 bases; nucleotides outside the gene matches: 14. CDR1 WSHSY and CDR2 SAAADI come from the germline V gene. In DNA form, the CDR3 reads TGCGCCACCGGCAGGGGGGACCTCTTTACACCCCTCCACTTT. It encodes CATGRGDLFTPLHF.

The chain links TRBV9 to TRBJ2-1, with 7 bases aligning to TRBD2. Per the germline V gene, CDR1 is SGDLS and CDR2 is YYNGEE. Trimming at V came to 4 bases and at J to 7 bases, leaving 11 bases not matched to a gene. The CDR3 covers 15 residues. The CDR3, as DNA: TGTGCCAGCAGCCCAGGACTAGTCCGAAGTAATGAGCAGTTCTTC. Amino acid sequence: CASSPGLVRSNEQFF.

The chain is built from TRBV28 and TRBJ1-3, with 9 bases aligning to TRBD1. The CDR3 runs 15 residues. The germline V gene has CDR1 MDHEN and CDR2 SYDVKM. With 6 bases clipped from V and 3 bases from J, the junction kept 6 bases outside the gene matches. The CDR3, as DNA: TGTGCCAGCAGCCCGGACAGGGGTGTTGGAAACACCATATATTTT. Translation gives CASSPDRGVGNTIYF.

This sequence joins TRBV3-1 (or the pseudogene TRBV3-2) and TRBJ1-2; D is unresolved. Germline-derived CDR1 and CDR2 are LGHDT and YNNKEL (reference sequence). V dropped 1 base and J dropped 7 bases, with 10 bases sitting between them. The CDR3 runs to 13 residues. DNA for the CDR3: TGTGCCAGCAGCCAAGGCCCGGGAGGTGGCTACACCTTC. Its translation: CASSQGPGGGYTF.

V and J are TRBV19 and TRBJ1-1, with D perhaps matching TRBD1 (5 bases). Germline V lookup: CDR1 LNHDA, CDR2 SQIVND (reference sequence). V lost 3 bases to trimming and J lost 2 bases, with 13 bases between them. The CDR3 length is 15 residues. DNA for the CDR3: TGTGCCAGTAGTATTTCCGGCAGGGCCAACACTGAAGCTTTCTTT. It encodes CASSISGRANTEAFF.

J is TRBJ1-6 and V is TRBV19; no reliable D call. Trimming stripped 7 bases from V and 9 bases from J, with 13 bases between. This CDR3 region has 13 residues. The germline V gene has CDR1 LNHDA and CDR2 SQIVND (reference sequence). The CDR3 nucleotides are TGTGCCAGTAACCCAGGACTCCGTTCACCCCTCCACTTT. It translates to CASNPGLRSPLHF.

V gene TRBV6-6 combines with J gene TRBJ1-5, with TRBD1 as a possible D gene (6 bases). The V and J ends lost 3 bases and 2 bases respectively, with 14 bases between them. This CDR3 contains 16 residues. The germline CDR1 and CDR2 sequences are MNHNY and SVGAGI (reference sequence). The CDR3 is CASSYLGAGGNQPQHF. For the CDR3, the DNA is TGTGCCAGCAGTTATCTTGGCGCAGGGGGCAATCAGCCCCAGCATTTT.

V gene TRBV15 combines with J gene TRBJ1-6; no firm D call. The CDR3 is 16 residues long. Trimming took 0 bases from V and 5 from J, leaving 11 bases between them. Germline values: CDR1 LNHNV, CDR2 YYDKDF (reference sequence). Here the CDR3 reads CATSRDPNGHNSPLHF. The DNA for the CDR3 is TGTGCCACCAGCAGAGACCCAAACGGGCATAATTCACCCCTCCACTTT.

This rearrangement joins TRBV19 to TRBJ1-1, with 7 bases matching TRBD1. The CDR3 spans 17 residues. The trim removed 5 bases at V and 1 base at J, leaving 13 bases unmatched. CDR1 is LNHDA, CDR2 SQIVND, per germline (reference sequence). The CDR3 bases are TGTGCCAGTAGTGTCAAGACTTCCAGGGGGACGAACACTGAAGCTTTCTTT. It encodes CASSVKTSRGTNTEAFF. Full variable domain (rest looked up from reference TRBV19 and TRBJ1-1): DGGITQSPKYLFRKEGQNVTLSCEQNLNHDAMYWYRQDPGQGLRLIYYSQIVNDFQKGDIAEGYSVSREKKESFPLTVTSAQKNPTAFYLCASSVKTSRGTNTEAFFGQGTRLTVV.

The chain recombines TRBV5-1 with TRBJ2-5; 8 bases map to TRBD1. From germline, CDR1 is SGHRS and CDR2 YFSETQ. The CDR3 extends over 16 amino acids. V gave up 0 bases and J gave up 4 bases; unmatched junction bases: 8. CDR3 DNA sequence: TGCGCCAGCAGCTTGGTGCGGACAGGGAGTGGAGAGACCCAGTACTTC. This encodes CASSLVRTGSGETQYF.